What follows is one T cell receptor beta chain and its context. The sample belongs to a study of control samples from healthy donors and cancer patients. CDR1 and CDR2 (germline): SEHNR, FQNEAQ (reference sequence). The CDR3 is made up of 13 amino acids. Trimming removed 5 bases from V and 4 bases from J, with 9 bases in between. The assay was immunoSEQ multiplex PCR, and TCRdb's table has in-frame clones only and misses some. The sample lists about 88,000 clones, approximately 95% seen once, with approximately 8% in the top ten. The sequenced material came from blood. This TCR derives from a man aged 18 to 29 in good health. The chain couples TRBV7-9 to TRBJ1-5; D not resolved. CDR3 nucleotides: TGTGCCAGCAGCACCGATGGGAATCAGCCCCAGCATTTT. It specifies CASSTDGNQPQHF.